This T cell receptor beta chain was retrieved from a study of CD4+ T cells in melanoma. Study-wide results and caveats: CD8+ T cell, macrophage and B cell function reportedly correlated with neoantigen-specific CD4+ T cells.

Germline CDR1 and CDR2: MNHNS and SASEGT. This CDR3 spans 15 amino acids. Germline trimming cut 9 bases from V and 0 bases from J; bases unmatched to any gene: 8. This clone was observed a handful of times. What it recognizes is unknown. This table comes from immunoSEQ multiplex PCR, and its TCRdb copy is limited to in-frame clones, with some not included. The repertoire holds fewer than 11,000 clones, with 50% to 70% as singletons. The sequence was obtained from a human donor with melanoma. The sequencing sample was made of cells from a culture (not recorded whether cultured in vitro). This rearrangement joins TRBV6-1 to TRBJ1-2; TRBD1 aligns across 9 bases. CDR3 region: CASRTGASANYGYTF. In DNA form, the CDR3 reads TGTGCCAGTCGGACAGGGGCTTCAGCTAACTATGGCTACACCTTC.